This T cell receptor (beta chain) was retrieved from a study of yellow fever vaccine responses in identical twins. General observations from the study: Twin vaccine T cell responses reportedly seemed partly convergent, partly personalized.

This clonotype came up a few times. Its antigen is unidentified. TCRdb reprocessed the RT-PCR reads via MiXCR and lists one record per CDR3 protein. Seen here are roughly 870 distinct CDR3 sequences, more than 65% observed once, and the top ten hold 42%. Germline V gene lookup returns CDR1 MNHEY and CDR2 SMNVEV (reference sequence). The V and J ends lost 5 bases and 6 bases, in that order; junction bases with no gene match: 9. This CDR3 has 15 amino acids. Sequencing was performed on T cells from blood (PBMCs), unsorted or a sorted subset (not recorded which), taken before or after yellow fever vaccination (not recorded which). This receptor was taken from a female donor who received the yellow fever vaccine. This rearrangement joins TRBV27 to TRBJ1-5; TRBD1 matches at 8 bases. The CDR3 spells CASSDLWDRSQPQHF. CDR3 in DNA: TGTGCCAGCAGTGACCTATGGGACAGGTCTCAGCCCCAGCATTTT.